A selection of T cell receptor beta chains follows, all from one sample in a study of blood T cells in healthy people across ages. TCRdb re-derived calls from the 5' RACE reads in MiXCR, one entry per CDR3 protein. The sample consists of around 2 million distinct CDR3 sequences, 39% of them appearing once. Sequencing was done on a sample of blood. The receptors shown here come from a human donor in good health. The CDR3 runs from the conserved cysteine through the conserved F or W.

J,V,CDR3
TRBJ1-2,TRBV9,CASSKGTAPGNYGYTF
TRBJ2-1,TRBV12-3/TRBV12-4,CASGAQGIHGQFF
TRBJ2-1,TRBV6-2/TRBV6-3,CASSNGDQGNNEQFF
TRBJ2-1,TRBV7-9,CASFTWRNEQFF
TRBJ1-2,TRBV7-2,CASSLGWGDRGYTF
TRBJ1-4,TRBV7-9,CASSPGTPEKLFF
TRBJ2-5,TRBV25-1,CASNVAGRETQYF
NA,TRBV7-2,CASSLITGFVTYEQYF
TRBJ1-4,TRBV6-5,CASRGRTLNEKLFF
TRBJ1-5,TRBV2,CASSDGLQPQHF
TRBJ2-7,TRBV12-3/TRBV12-4,CASSSGVWEQYF
TRBJ1-2,TRBV6-2/TRBV6-3,CASSYATAYGYGYTF
TRBJ2-1,TRBV6-2/TRBV6-3,CASSFGGAYEQFF
TRBJ1-5,TRBV28,CASSPNRRNQPQHF
TRBJ2-1,TRBV4-1,CASSQGSTDYNEQFF
TRBJ2-5,TRBV20-1,CSAWVGQRLETQYF
TRBJ1-1,TRBV7-6,CASSLSGVNTEAFF
TRBJ2-1,TRBV5-1,CASNLAGANEQFF
NA,TRBV12-3/TRBV12-4,CVSSSRRDSRYEQYF
TRBJ2-1,TRBV7-9,CASSVLENEQFF
TRBJ2-5,TRBV28,CASSFPRGIEETQYF
TRBJ1-6,TRBV20-1,CSARDGQGYSPLHF
TRBJ1-1,TRBV7-6,CASSLGAQMNTEAFF
TRBJ2-3,TRBV10-3,CAIRPRTGASTDTQYF
TRBJ2-1,TRBV20-1,CSAIDRGTGEQFF
TRBJ2-5,TRBV9,CASSIGGGAKYF
TRBJ2-5,TRBV4-3,CASSQDRRPETQYF
TRBJ2-1,TRBV20-1,CSALNNEQFF